What follows are 32 T cell receptor beta chains derived from one specimen sequenced in a study of cytomegalovirus exposure and HLA in healthy donors. The PCR had 60 Vbeta and 13 Jbeta primers. Sequenced by immunoSEQ multiplex PCR; TCRdb stores in-frame clones only, minus some. The table shows more than 150,000 clones, with around 76% occurring only once. Sample: PBMCs. These receptors were obtained from a woman aged 25 to 39 in good health and CMV-seropositive.

The genes are TRBV7-2 and TRBJ1-2; weak D call: TRBD1 (5 bases). The V and J ends lost 5 bases and 7 bases respectively, with 20 bases between them. This CDR3 spans 15 amino acids. Germline V gives CDR1 SGHTA, CDR2 FQGNSA. The CDR3, as DNA: TGTGCCAGCAGCAACCCCCCCCGCGGGGGGGGTGGCTACACCTTC. Translation gives CASSNPPRGGGGYTF.

The gene calls are TRBV4-3 and TRBJ2-1; a weak D match, TRBD2 (5 bases). The ends were cut back, 4 bases at V and 8 bases at J, with 15 bases in the middle. The CDR3 runs 14 residues. Germline assignment: CDR1 LGHNA and CDR2 YSLEER. CDR3 in DNA: TGCGCCAGCAGCCGCTCCGTAGGGCGGGATGAGCAGTTCTTC. The encoded protein is CASSRSVGRDEQFF.

This clone has a count of ten or more. The chain joins TRBV6-1 to TRBJ1-4, with D unresolved. Between the trimmed V and J ends, which lost 0 bases and 5 bases, there was a span of 13 bases. The CDR3 loop spans 16 amino acids. CDR1 and CDR2 (germline): MNHNS, SASEGT. CDR3 region: CASSEARGSGNEKLFF. CDR3 sequence (DNA): TGTGCCAGCAGTGAAGCGCGCGGGTCAGGAAATGAAAAACTGTTTTTT.

The gene calls are TRBV19 and TRBJ2-5, with TRBD1 as a possible D gene (6 bases). The J call is doubtful: the DNA matches TRBJ2-7 better. The CDR3 sequence is 13 residues long. Germline V lookup: CDR1 LNHDA, CDR2 SQIVND (reference sequence). This CDR3 reads CASSTGRGYEQYF. The CDR3 DNA reads TGTGCCAGTAGTACCGGCAGGGGCTACGAGCAGTACTTC.

V gene TRBV5-1 combines with J gene TRBJ2-1, with 9 nucleotides matching TRBD2. CDR3 size: 15 residues. Losses at the gene ends were 0 bases for V and 5 bases for J; bases not matched to a gene: 3. Germline V gene sequence: CDR1 SGHRS, CDR2 YFSETQ. CDR3 sequence reads: CASSLGLAEHNEQFF. The CDR3 coding sequence is TGCGCCAGCAGCTTGGGACTAGCGGAACACAATGAGCAGTTCTTC.

This chain uses TRBV27 with TRBJ1-6; D ambiguous. The germline gives CDR1 MNHEY, CDR2 SMNVEV (reference sequence). This CDR3 has 19 residues. V lost 2 bases, J lost 0 bases, and 17 bases lay in between. CDR3 loop: CASSLTAGESSSYNSPLHF. The CDR3 coding sequence is TGTGCCAGCAGTTTAACAGCGGGAGAATCGAGCTCCTATAATTCACCCCTCCACTTT.

This clone was seen only a few times. Distinct nucleotide sequences in the sample also encode this CDR3. The V and J genes are TRBV2 and TRBJ1-5; 10 bases fit TRBD1. CDR1 is SNHLY and CDR2 is FYNNEI in the germline V gene. The CDR3 spans 14 residues. Trimming removed 7 bases from V and 2 bases from J; junction bases left unmatched: 2. The CDR3 DNA reads TGTGCCAGCACCGGGACAGGGGGCAATCAGCCCCAGCATTTT. It yields the protein CASTGTGGNQPQHF.

V usage is TRBV11-3 and J usage is TRBJ1-1; TRBD1 is a possible D gene (5 bases). This CDR3 has 13 amino acids. The V gene's germline CDR1 is SGHNT and CDR2 YENEEA. V lost 6 bases to trimming and J lost 0 bases, with 8 bases between them. CDR3 amino acids: CASSPGLNTEAFF. The DNA for the CDR3 is TGTGCCAGCAGTCCAGGGTTGAACACTGAAGCTTTCTTT.

This clone has more than one count but fewer than ten. The chain couples TRBV6-5 to TRBJ2-5, with no clear D. Trimming took 6 bases from V and 1 from J, leaving 9 bases between them. Germline V gene data show CDR1 as MNHEY and CDR2 as SVGAGI. The CDR3 sequence is 13 residues long. CDR3 amino acids: CASSSAAQETQYF. DNA for the CDR3: TGTGCCAGCAGCTCCGCGGCCCAAGAGACCCAGTACTTC.

V and J are TRBV6-1 and TRBJ1-4; D is unclear. The V gene lost 1 base and the J gene lost 5 bases, with 11 bases spanning the gap. Per the germline V gene, CDR1 is MNHNS and CDR2 is SASEGT. There are 15 residues in the CDR3. The DNA of the CDR3 is TGTGCCAGCAGTGAAGTCCCCAACCAGAATGAAAAACTGTTTTTT. It translates to CASSEVPNQNEKLFF.

The chain couples TRBV10-2 to TRBJ1-1, with D perhaps matching TRBD1 (5 bases). The germline CDR1 and CDR2 sequences are WSHSY and SAAADI. The CDR3 is 14 residues long. The V and J ends lost 7 bases and 3 bases respectively, with 15 bases between them. For the CDR3, the DNA is TGCGCCAGCAACAGCGCCCAGGGTTACACTGAAGCTTTCTTT. It codes for CASNSAQGYTEAFF.

The chain joins TRBV6-5 to TRBJ1-2; 9 bases agree with TRBD1. Germline V gene sequence: CDR1 MNHEY, CDR2 SVGAGI. The CDR3 covers 14 residues. The V segment lost 6 bases and the J segment 5 bases; nucleotides outside the gene matches: 7. CDR3 nucleotides: TGTGCCAGCAGAGCGGGACAGGGTTGGTATGGCTACACCTTC. Protein product: CASRAGQGWYGYTF.

The rearrangement joins TRBV30 to TRBJ2-5; 7 nucleotides match TRBD1. J was trimmed by 2 bases and V by 2 bases; bases with no gene match: 5. Germline values: CDR1 GTSNPN, CDR2 SVGIG (reference sequence). There are 14 residues in the CDR3. The CDR3 region has the DNA TGTGCCTGGAGTCTACCGGACAGGCAAGAGACCCAGTACTTC. It yields the protein CAWSLPDRQETQYF.

This clone was seen a few times. The rearrangement links TRBV7-8 to TRBJ2-2, with 10 positions matching TRBD2. The germline V gene encodes CDR1 SGHVS and CDR2 FQNEAQ. This CDR3 contains 15 residues. With V trimmed by 2 bases and J by 7 bases, 4 bases remained unmatched. CDR3 sequence reads: CASSLNSGGSGELFF. The CDR3 region has the DNA TGTGCCAGCAGCTTAAATAGCGGGGGGAGCGGGGAGCTGTTTTTT.

The CDR3 coding sequence is TGTGCCAGCAGTCCAGGACTAGCGGGGGGTGCGAACACCGGGGAGCTGTTTTTT. This codes for CASSPGLAGGANTGELFF. The chain combines TRBV27 with TRBJ2-2, with TRBD2 matching over 14 bases. The V gene end was trimmed by 5 bases and the J gene end by 0 bases; junction bases not matched to a gene: 5. This CDR3 contains 18 residues. CDR1 and CDR2 (germline): MNHEY, SMNVEV (reference sequence).

The chain recombines TRBV4-3 with TRBJ2-1; TRBD2 aligns across 14 bases. V was clipped by 0 bases and J by 0 bases; unmatched bases: 4. The germline V gene encodes CDR1 LGHNA and CDR2 YSLEER. There are 19 residues in the CDR3. The CDR3 DNA reads TGCGCCAGCAGCCAAGATTTGGGACTAGCGGGGGCCTCCTACAATGAGCAGTTCTTC. It codes for CASSQDLGLAGASYNEQFF.

The chain uses TRBV28 and TRBJ2-2; D gene uncertain. This CDR3 has 14 amino acids. CDR1 and CDR2 from the germline V gene are MDHEN and SYDVKM. V lost 3 bases and J lost 4, with 9 bases in between. In nucleotides, the CDR3 is TGTGCCAGCAGTTTGGGCAGCCCCACCGGGGAGCTGTTTTTT. It is translated as CASSLGSPTGELFF.

This chain links TRBV12-5 with TRBJ2-7; 8 bases are a match to TRBD1. J gave up 1 base and V 7 bases, and 12 bases lay outside the gene matches. CDR1 is LGHNT and CDR2 is FRNRAP in the germline V gene. This CDR3 contains 16 residues. As DNA, the CDR3 is TGTGCTAGTGCCCCGGGCCGGGACAGGCGTTCCTACGAGCAGTACTTC. Its protein is CASAPGRDRRSYEQYF.

The chain recombines TRBV11-1 with TRBJ1-1; D perhaps matches TRBD1 (5 bases). The CDR3 is 15 amino acids. Germline V gives CDR1 SGHAT, CDR2 FQDESV (reference sequence). The ends were cut back, 1 base at V and 3 bases at J, with 12 bases in the middle. The CDR3 loop reads CASSLEGLADTEAFF. The CDR3 bases are TGTGCCAGCAGCTTAGAGGGACTCGCAGACACTGAAGCTTTCTTT.

The chain combines TRBV27 with TRBJ1-4, with 8 bases identical to TRBD1. Germline V lookup: CDR1 MNHEY, CDR2 SMNVEV (reference sequence). V lost 10 bases, J lost 8 bases, and 12 bases stayed unmatched. The CDR3 consists of 14 residues. CDR3 DNA: TGTGCCACCCGGCCCCTGCCAGGGGGCGAAAAACTGTTTTTT. This sequence encodes CATRPLPGGEKLFF.

This clone was found once. The chain is built from TRBV5-4 and TRBJ2-2; unclear D gene. Trimming removed 0 bases from V and 2 bases from J, with 5 bases in between. CDR3 length equals 14 residues. Germline loops: CDR1 SGHNT, CDR2 YYREEE (reference sequence). CDR3 amino acids: CASSLEQNTGELFF. Written as DNA, the CDR3 is TGTGCCAGCAGCTTGGAGCAAAACACCGGGGAGCTGTTTTTT. The whole variable domain, filled in from reference TRBV5-4 and TRBJ2-2, reads ETGVTQSPTHLIKTRGQQVTLRCSSQSGHNTVSWYQQALGQGPQFIFQYYREEENGRGNFPPRFSGLQFPNYSSELNVNALELDDSALYLCASSLEQNTGELFFGEGSRLTVL.

The chain has TRBV9 and TRBJ2-7; 12 nucleotides align to TRBD2. Germline V CDR1 and CDR2: SGDLS, YYNGEE. The V segment lost 4 bases and the J segment 6 bases; nucleotides outside the gene matches: 5. CDR3 length: 14 amino acids. CDR3: CASSPLAGGGEQYF. The CDR3 DNA reads as TGTGCCAGCAGCCCACTAGCGGGGGGTGGCGAGCAGTACTTC.

The chain is built from TRBV6-5 and TRBJ2-3, with 10 positions matching TRBD2. J lost 3 bases, V lost 6 bases, and 6 bases had no gene match. Germline CDR1 MNHEY, CDR2 SVGAGI. The CDR3 runs to 15 residues. In DNA form, the CDR3 reads TGTGCCAGCAGAGAGAGCGGGGGGGCAACAGATACGCAGTATTTT. Residues: CASRESGGATDTQYF.

The chain carries TRBV4-3 and TRBJ1-2; D call uncertain. Germline V gene data show CDR1 as LGHNA and CDR2 as YSLEER. The CDR3 is 15 residues long. Trimming removed 4 bases from V and 8 bases from J, with 20 bases in between. The CDR3 DNA is TGCGCCAGCAGCCCGACTCCCAGGACCGAGGGAGGCTACACCTTC. It is translated as CASSPTPRTEGGYTF.

This sequence joins TRBV6-5 and TRBJ2-7; a possible D gene is TRBD1 (6 bases). V was pared by 5 bases and J by 3 bases, with 14 bases between. Looked up from germline, CDR1 is MNHEY and CDR2 is SVGAGI. This CDR3 is 14 amino acids long. CDR3 protein: CASSPQQQGYEQYF. In DNA form, the CDR3 reads TGTGCCAGCAGTCCCCAACAACAGGGCTACGAGCAGTACTTC.

A single count supports this clone. This chain connects TRBV7-7 to TRBJ2-5; 14 bases fit TRBD2. Trimming at V came to 5 bases and at J to 2 bases, leaving 4 bases not matched to a gene. The CDR3 extends over 16 amino acids. Germline assignment: CDR1 SSHAT and CDR2 FNYEAQ (reference sequence). The CDR3 sequence: CASSRGLAGVQETQYF. CDR3 in DNA: TGTGCCAGCAGCCGGGGACTAGCGGGGGTTCAAGAGACCCAGTACTTC.

The V gene is TRBV5-6, the J gene TRBJ2-7, with 8 bases identical to TRBD1. The V and J ends lost 2 bases and 4 bases, in that order; junction bases with no gene match: 8. The CDR3 has 15 residues. CDR1 and CDR2 (germline): SGHDT, YYEEEE. CDR3 DNA sequence: TGTGCCAGCAGCTTTTTAGGACAGGGATATTACGAGCAGTACTTC. Encoded protein: CASSFLGQGYYEQYF.

In this sample, this clone turned up once. The chain employs TRBV27 and TRBJ2-5; D might be TRBD1 (6 bases). TRBJ2-7 matches the DNA end more closely, so the J call is doubtful. The CDR3 has 13 amino acids. Looked up from germline, CDR1 is MNHEY and CDR2 is SMNVEV (reference sequence). The CDR3 sequence: CASRPNRAYEQYF. The DNA for the CDR3 is TGTGCCAGCAGACCTAACAGGGCCTACGAGCAGTACTTC.

The CDR3 is CASSFLGGDKNIQYF. The DNA of the CDR3 is TGTGCCAGCAGCTTCCTCGGGGGAGACAAAAACATTCAGTACTTC. The rearrangement joins TRBV5-5 to TRBJ2-4, with TRBD2 as a possible D gene (6 bases). The V and J ends lost 2 bases and 3 bases respectively, with 12 bases between them. The germline gives CDR1 SGHKS, CDR2 YYEKEE (reference sequence). The CDR3 has 15 residues.

The table lists this clone with a few counts. This rearrangement joins TRBV18 to TRBJ2-2, with D perhaps matching TRBD2 (6 bases). CDR1 KGHSH and CDR2 LQKENI come from the germline V gene. The CDR3 totals 16 residues. Trimming took 1 base from V and 2 from J, leaving 11 bases between them. CDR3 nucleotide sequence: TGTGCCAGCTCACCACAACCGGCGGGAAACACCGGGGAGCTGTTTTTT. Encoded protein: CASSPQPAGNTGELFF.

V is TRBV4-3 and J is TRBJ1-1, with D possibly matching TRBD1 (6 bases). V was shortened by 4 bases and J by 4 bases, with 13 bases between the two germline ends. The CDR3 covers 14 residues. CDR1 is LGHNA and CDR2 is YSLEER in the germline V gene. This CDR3 reads CASSRGSRGTEAFF. The CDR3 region has the DNA TGCGCCAGCAGCCGAGGGAGCAGGGGCACTGAAGCTTTCTTT.

The CDR3 DNA follows: TGTGCCATCAGCCTGGGAGGGGAGACCCAGTACTTC. Translation: CAISLGGETQYF. The chain joins TRBV10-3 to TRBJ2-5, with 7 bases fitting TRBD2. Trimming took 6 bases from V and 5 from J; bases not matched to a gene: 3. Germline V gives CDR1 ENHRY, CDR2 SYGVKD. The CDR3 covers 12 residues.